This paragraph covers one T cell receptor beta chain sequence. Its antigen remains unidentified. Only in-frame clones appear in the TCRdb table, and some are missing; sequencing was by immunoSEQ multiplex PCR. Of some 120,000 clones listed, around 94% are singletons. These data come from a study of graft-versus-host responses after intestinal transplantation. Study summary: Recipients uniformly received anti-thymocyte globulin induction, followed by tacrolimus and steroids for three to four years. General observations from the study: Allografts of patients with graft-donor T cell macrochimerism showed high graft-versus-host to host-versus-graft clone ratios.

The J segment lost 4 bases and the V segment lost 2 bases, leaving 7 bases of the junction unmatched. This CDR3 contains 14 residues. The germline V gene encodes CDR1 GTSNPN and CDR2 SVGIG (reference sequence). The chain uses TRBV30 and TRBJ1-2; TRBD1 aligns across 7 bases. The source is a human donor who received an intestinal transplant. The source material was unstimulated CD4+ T cells sorted from spleen or lymph node cells, sampled before intestinal transplant. CDR3 residues: CAWSLEGGIYGYTF. In DNA, the CDR3 is TGTGCCTGGAGTTTGGAAGGGGGCATCTATGGCTACACCTTC.